This T cell receptor (beta chain) is drawn from a study of cytomegalovirus exposure and HLA in healthy donors. Whole-study context: As released early, the data held around 80 million unique TCRs from HLA-typed donors.

Use of 60 Vbeta and 13 Jbeta primers characterized the PCR. Sequenced by immunoSEQ multiplex PCR; TCRdb stores in-frame clones only, minus some. The sample is made up of approximately 58,000 clones, and the top ten hold roughly 11% of it. Points on this clone: Its antigen is not known.

V gave up 5 bases and J gave up 2 bases; unmatched junction bases: 3. The CDR3 runs 14 residues. Germline V gene sequence: CDR1 MNHEY, CDR2 SVGAGI. Each donor's status was that of a healthy bone marrow donor. Whole-study findings and limits: A link between a missense DCLRE1C variant and TCR beta V- and J-gene trimming emerged from a later analysis.

V and J are TRBV6-5 and TRBJ2-7, with 10 bases that match TRBD1. The receptor comes from a woman aged 45-65 years in good health and CMV-seropositive. Input material: PBMCs. The CDR3 DNA is TGTGCCAGCAGTCGACAGGGGGCAGCCTACGAGCAGTACTTC. It is translated as CASSRQGAAYEQYF.